Below, one T cell receptor beta chain is given with its context. The CDR3 covers 18 residues. V shed 4 bases and J shed 0 bases, with 22 bases lying between them. CDR1 SGHTA and CDR2 FQGNSA come from the germline V gene. This entry belongs to a study of cytotoxic CD8 clonotypes in ibrutinib-treated CLL. Using immunoSEQ multiplex PCR, the repertoire was profiled, and TCRdb retains in-frame clones only, with some absent. The table includes about 160,000 clones, roughly 77% detected once. The rearrangement uses TRBV7-2 and TRBJ2-7; TRBD1 or TRBD2 may be the D gene (5 bases each). The TCR was taken from a human donor with chronic lymphocytic leukemia. This material consisted of PBMCs, taken after 12 months of ibrutinib treatment. CDR3 sequence: CASSWGPGGPRSSYEQYF. Here the CDR3 DNA reads TGTGCCAGCAGCTGGGGACCAGGCGGACCCCGGAGCTCCTACGAGCAGTACTTC.